Presented here are 21 T cell receptor beta chains from one specimen sequenced in a study of T cell changes during pregnancy in multiple sclerosis. Using immunoSEQ multiplex PCR, the repertoire was profiled, and TCRdb retains in-frame clones only, with some absent. The sample holds around 48,000 clones, roughly 92% seen once. The source material was CD4+ T cells from peripheral blood mononuclear cells, sampled in the third trimester of pregnancy. The receptors derive from a female donor with multiple sclerosis, enrolled in a pregnancy study.

The chain uses TRBV28 and TRBJ1-5; a weak D match, TRBD1 (6 bases). CDR3 length equals 16 residues. V was pared by 5 bases and J by 8 bases, with 22 bases between. Germline lookup yields CDR1 MDHEN and CDR2 SYDVKM. The CDR3 nucleotides are TGTGCCAGCAGTCTACATCTCCAGGGGCTTGGGAAGCCCCAGCATTTT. It translates to CASSLHLQGLGKPQHF.

The V call is TRBV7-9, the J call TRBJ2-2, with 13 nucleotides matching TRBD2. V shed 3 bases and J 0 bases; nucleotides not matched to a gene: 1. The CDR3 runs to 17 residues. Germline lookup yields CDR1 SEHNR and CDR2 FQNEAQ (reference sequence). The DNA of the CDR3 is TGTGCCAGCAGCTTCGGACTAGCGGGAGCGAACACCGGGGAGCTGTTTTTT. Protein sequence: CASSFGLAGANTGELFF.

The V gene is TRBV10-3, the J gene TRBJ2-7; 11 nucleotides agree with TRBD2. J gave up 7 bases and V 10 bases, and 15 bases lay outside the gene matches. Germline values: CDR1 ENHRY, CDR2 SYGVKD. The CDR3 is 15 amino acids. The CDR3 bases are TGTGCCACGACCGGCAGGACTAGCGGGCTGGGGGAGCAGTACTTC. It codes for CATTGRTSGLGEQYF.

This chain connects TRBV4-3 to TRBJ2-6; unclear D gene. The V and J ends lost 0 bases and 0 bases respectively, with 6 bases between them. Germline V gene lookup returns CDR1 LGHNA and CDR2 YSLEER. The CDR3 sequence is 16 residues long. The CDR3 loop reads CASSQDFSSGANVLTF. In nucleotides, the CDR3 is TGCGCCAGCAGCCAAGATTTTAGCTCTGGGGCCAACGTCCTGACTTTC.

This chain connects TRBV19 to TRBJ2-3; 9 bases are shared with TRBD1. The CDR3 has 14 amino acids. CDR1 LNHDA and CDR2 SQIVND come from the germline V gene (reference sequence). V lost 6 bases, J lost 3 bases, and 4 bases stayed unmatched. As DNA, the CDR3 is TGTGCCAGTAGGCGACAGGGGGAGACAGATACGCAGTATTTT. Its protein product is CASRRQGETDTQYF. Drawing the rest from reference TRBV19 and TRBJ2-3, the complete variable domain is DGGITQSPKYLFRKEGQNVTLSCEQNLNHDAMYWYRQDPGQGLRLIYYSQIVNDFQKGDIAEGYSVSREKKESFPLTVTSAQKNPTAFYLCASRRQGETDTQYFGPGTRLTVL.

The V and J genes are TRBV30 and TRBJ2-6; 10 positions agree with TRBD1. Germline V gives CDR1 GTSNPN, CDR2 SVGIG (reference sequence). CDR3 size: 17 residues. J gave up 2 bases and V 5 bases, and 9 bases lay outside the gene matches. The CDR3 sequence is CAWGSRTGGTGANVLTF. The CDR3 DNA reads as TGTGCCTGGGGTAGCCGGACAGGGGGGACTGGGGCCAACGTCCTGACTTTC.

This sequence joins TRBV19 and TRBJ2-3; D might be TRBD1 (5 bases). V lost 6 bases and J lost 5, with 12 bases in between. Looked up from germline, CDR1 is LNHDA and CDR2 is SQIVND (reference sequence). The CDR3 spans 13 residues. The CDR3 spells CASSQRRGDTQYF. CDR3 bases: TGTGCCAGTAGCCAACGTAGGGGAGATACGCAGTATTTT.

The rearrangement links TRBV7-6 to TRBJ2-5; 10 bases map to TRBD2. The ends lost 5 bases at V and 1 base at J; junction bases unmatched: 13. Germline V CDR1 and CDR2: SGHVS, FNYEAQ. This CDR3 has 18 residues. The CDR3 DNA follows: TGTGCCAGCAGCGAGGGACTAGCGAGAGAACCTACCCAAGAGACCCAGTACTTC. Its translation: CASSEGLAREPTQETQYF.

The chain carries TRBV2 and TRBJ2-3; 9 nucleotides agree with TRBD2. With V trimmed by 0 bases and J by 4 bases, 11 bases remained unmatched. CDR3 length equals 18 residues. The V gene's germline CDR1 is SNHLY and CDR2 FYNNEI. CDR3 in DNA: TGTGCCAGCAGTGAAGCCGGCCCATTTGCGGGAGGGTCAGATACGCAGTATTTT. Its protein product is CASSEAGPFAGGSDTQYF.

The chain has TRBV15 and TRBJ2-5, with D possibly being TRBD2 (6 bases). Germline V gives CDR1 LNHNV, CDR2 YYDKDF (reference sequence). V lost 3 bases, J lost 4 bases, and 15 bases lay in between. CDR3 length equals 15 residues. The CDR3 is CATSSLAGPGETQYF. CDR3 in DNA: TGTGCCACCAGCAGCCTGGCGGGACCGGGAGAGACCCAGTACTTC.

The V and J genes are TRBV6-6 and TRBJ1-2; 7 bases line up with TRBD1. Germline V lookup: CDR1 MNHNY, CDR2 SVGAGI (reference sequence). This CDR3 has 13 amino acids. The junction had 9 bases not matched to a gene; V was cut back by 6 bases and J by 8 bases. This chain's CDR3 is CASRPTGDGGYTF. The CDR3 DNA reads as TGTGCCAGCAGACCTACAGGGGACGGGGGCTACACCTTC.

This chain links TRBV29-1 with TRBJ2-5; the D gene is possibly TRBD1 (6 bases). The CDR3 has 15 amino acids. V gave up 6 bases and J gave up 4 bases, with 21 bases separating them. The germline CDR1 and CDR2 sequences are SQVTM and ANQGSEA. CDR3 nucleotides: TGCAGCGTCACCGGGACAACGTTTAACCGAGAGACCCAGTACTTC. Translating it yields CSVTGTTFNRETQYF.

This chain joins TRBV6-5 and TRBJ1-1; D may be TRBD1 (5 bases). Per germline, CDR1 MNHEY and CDR2 SVGAGI. The CDR3 has 16 residues. V was shortened by 0 bases and J by 1 base, with 12 bases between the two germline ends. CDR3 loop: CASSYSKAGTNTEAFF. The CDR3, as DNA: TGTGCCAGCAGTTACTCGAAAGCGGGGACGAACACTGAAGCTTTCTTT.

The chain links TRBV27 to TRBJ2-1; 11 bases line up with TRBD2. Germline values: CDR1 MNHEY, CDR2 SMNVEV (reference sequence). This CDR3 has 20 amino acids. Trimming took 2 bases from V and 5 from J; bases not matched to a gene: 17. The CDR3 DNA is TGTGCCAGCAGTTTAGACTTTGGTAGCGGGAGGGCCGAAACTAACAATGAGCAGTTCTTC. Translated: CASSLDFGSGRAETNNEQFF.

This chain links TRBV11-1 with TRBJ2-5; 11 positions match TRBD2. Germline CDR1 reads SGHAT; CDR2 reads FQDESV (reference sequence). Unmatched junction bases numbered 4, after V lost 5 bases and J lost 2 bases. This CDR3 region has 15 residues. The DNA of the CDR3 is TGTGCCAGCAGCAGACTAGCGGGAAGGCAAGAGACCCAGTACTTC. It specifies CASSRLAGRQETQYF. The complete variable domain, with remaining parts taken from reference TRBV11-1 and TRBJ2-5, reads EAEVAQSPRYKITEKSQAVAFWCDPISGHATLYWYRQILGQGPELLVQFQDESVVDDSQLPKDRFSAERLKGVDSTLKIQPAELGDSAMYLCASSRLAGRQETQYFGPGTRLLVL.

This chain links TRBV30 with TRBJ1-5, with a weak D call TRBD1 (5 bases). In germline, CDR1 is GTSNPN, CDR2 SVGIG (reference sequence). This CDR3 region has 13 residues. The germline V and J ends were trimmed by 1 base and 3 bases, with 7 bases remaining between them. The CDR3 DNA is TGTGCCTGGAGTGAAGGGGTCAATCAGCCCCAGCATTTT. It codes for CAWSEGVNQPQHF.

The chain carries TRBV5-8 and TRBJ2-5, with D perhaps matching TRBD1 (5 bases). This CDR3 is 16 amino acids long. V was clipped by 0 bases and J by 5 bases, with 17 bases between them. The germline CDR1 and CDR2 sequences are SGHTS and YDEGEE. In DNA, the CDR3 is TGTGCCAGCAGCTTGGGATCTGGCCAGGGTTTCGAGACCCAGTACTTC. Its protein is CASSLGSGQGFETQYF.

The chain combines TRBV28 with TRBJ2-1; D may be TRBD2 (5 bases). This CDR3 has 15 residues. The V gene's germline CDR1 is MDHEN and CDR2 SYDVKM. V lost 6 bases and J 6 bases, leaving 18 bases between the germline ends. This CDR3 reads CASSRRGGIGNEQFF. The CDR3 coding sequence is TGTGCCAGCAGCCGCCGGGGTGGGATCGGCAATGAGCAGTTCTTC.

V usage is TRBV27 and J usage is TRBJ2-6; D possibly corresponds to TRBD1 (6 bases). Germline V gene data show CDR1 as MNHEY and CDR2 as SMNVEV (reference sequence). This CDR3 has 19 residues. Trimming cost V 5 bases and J 1 base, with 21 bases left between them. CDR3 sequence (DNA): TGTGCCAGCAGTGAGTACAGGGTGGGGGCAGAGTCTGGGGCCAACGTCCTGACTTTC. Residues: CASSEYRVGAESGANVLTF.

The chain recombines TRBV28 with TRBJ1-2, with 11 bases aligning to TRBD1. J lost 4 bases, V lost 2 bases, and 3 bases had no gene match. Germline CDR1 is MDHEN and CDR2 is SYDVKM. The CDR3 covers 15 residues. The CDR3 region is CASSLGQGASYGYTF. CDR3 sequence (DNA): TGTGCCAGCAGTTTAGGACAGGGGGCAAGCTATGGCTACACCTTC.

The chain carries TRBV14 and TRBJ1-2; D remains ambiguous. This CDR3 comprises 14 residues. Germline V CDR1 and CDR2: SGHDN, FVKESK. Trimming left V 6 bases short and J 5 bases short, with 16 bases between. CDR3 amino acids: CASSSRIAVYGYTF. In nucleotides, the CDR3 is TGTGCCAGCAGTTCAAGAATAGCGGTTTATGGCTACACCTTC. Full variable domain (outside the CDR3, taken from reference TRBV14 and TRBJ1-2): EAGVTQFPSHSVIEKGQTVTLRCDPISGHDNLYWYRRVMGKEIKFLLHFVKESKQDESGMPNNRFLAERTGGTYSTLKVQPAELEDSGVYFCASSSRIAVYGYTFGSGTRLTVV.